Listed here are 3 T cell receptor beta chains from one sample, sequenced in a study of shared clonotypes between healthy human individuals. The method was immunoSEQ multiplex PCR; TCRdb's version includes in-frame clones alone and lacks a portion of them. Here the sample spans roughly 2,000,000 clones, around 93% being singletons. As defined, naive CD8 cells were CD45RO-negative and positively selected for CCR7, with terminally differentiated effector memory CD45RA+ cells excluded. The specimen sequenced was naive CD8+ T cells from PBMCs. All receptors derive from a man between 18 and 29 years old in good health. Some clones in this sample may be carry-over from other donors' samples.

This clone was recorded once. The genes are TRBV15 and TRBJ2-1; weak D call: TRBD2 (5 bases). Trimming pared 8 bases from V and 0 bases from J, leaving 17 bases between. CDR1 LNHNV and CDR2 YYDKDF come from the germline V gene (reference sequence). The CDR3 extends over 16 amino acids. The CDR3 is CATRNRDASSYNEQFF. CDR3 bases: TGTGCCACCCGAAATCGGGATGCTAGCTCCTACAATGAGCAGTTCTTC.

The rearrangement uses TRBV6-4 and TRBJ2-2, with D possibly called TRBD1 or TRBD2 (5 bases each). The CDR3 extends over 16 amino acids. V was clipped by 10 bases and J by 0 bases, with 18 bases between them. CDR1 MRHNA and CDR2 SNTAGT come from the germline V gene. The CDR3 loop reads CAMVQGRDANTGELFF. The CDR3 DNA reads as TGTGCCATGGTACAAGGACGGGACGCGAACACCGGGGAGCTGTTTTTT.

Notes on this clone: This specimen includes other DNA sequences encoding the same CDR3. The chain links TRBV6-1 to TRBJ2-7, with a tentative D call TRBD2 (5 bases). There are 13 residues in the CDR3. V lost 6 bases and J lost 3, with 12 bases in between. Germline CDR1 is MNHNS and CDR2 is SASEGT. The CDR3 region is CASSTSGLYEQYF. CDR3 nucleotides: TGTGCCAGCAGCACCTCAGGACTCTACGAGCAGTACTTC.